The 5 T cell receptor beta chains reported below all come from one sample, sequenced in a study of blood T cell repertoires in COVID-19. The protocol was immunoSEQ multiplex PCR, while the TCRdb copy is restricted to in-frame clones and leaves out a portion. The sample has roughly 200,000 clones; approximately 90% are singletons. The material sequenced was PBMCs or T cells enriched from blood (not recorded which). The origin of the receptors is a man aged 25 to 45 who had recovered from COVID-19.

On this clone: A much larger clone sits a single nucleotide away, making a read error possible. Other nucleotide sequences in the sample specify the same CDR3. The gene calls are TRBV2 and TRBJ2-7; 11 bases match TRBD2. The V gene's germline CDR1 is SNHLY and CDR2 FYNNEI. This CDR3 is built from 18 residues. The J segment lost 4 bases and the V segment lost 1 base, leaving 12 bases of the junction unmatched. In DNA, the CDR3 is TGTGCCAGCAGTGAAGATCTAGCGGGGGGTGAGAAAAGATACGAGCAGTACTTC. It is translated as CASSEDLAGGEKRYEQYF.

The V gene is TRBV7-2, the J gene TRBJ2-7; 8 bases agree with TRBD2. The CDR3 has 14 residues. V lost 11 bases and J lost 3; bases outside the gene matches: 12. Germline V gene lookup returns CDR1 SGHTA and CDR2 FQGNSA. CDR3 sequence reads: CASGLERGNYEQYF. As DNA, the CDR3 is TGTGCCTCCGGCCTGGAGCGGGGGAACTACGAGCAGTACTTC. Full variable domain (remainder filled in from reference TRBV7-2 and TRBJ2-7): GAGVSQSPSNKVTEKGKDVELRCDPISGHTALYWYRQSLGQGLEFLIYFQGNSAPDKSGLPSDRFSAERTGGSVSTLTIQRTQQEDSAVYLCASGLERGNYEQYFGPGTRLTVT.

V gene TRBV5-1 combines with J gene TRBJ1-2, with 7 positions matching TRBD1. Trimming at V came to 4 bases and at J to 2 bases, leaving 8 bases not matched to a gene. CDR3 length equals 15 residues. Germline V gives CDR1 SGHRS, CDR2 YFSETQ. CDR3 loop: CASSVGGTENYGYTF. CDR3 DNA sequence: TGCGCCAGCAGCGTGGGGGGGACAGAAAACTATGGCTACACCTTC.

The chain is built from TRBV7-9 and TRBJ2-1; 9 bases line up with TRBD2. The CDR3 runs to 15 residues. The trim removed 5 bases at V and 8 bases at J, leaving 10 bases unmatched. Germline CDR1 SEHNR, CDR2 FQNEAQ (reference sequence). The CDR3 nucleotides are TGTGCCAGCAGCGCTGGGACTAGCAGGGGTCATGAGCAGTTCTTC. Protein product: CASSAGTSRGHEQFF.

The chain is built from TRBV11-2 and TRBJ2-7; 14 nucleotides line up with TRBD2. V shed 5 bases and J 6 bases; nucleotides not matched to a gene: 15. The germline CDR1 and CDR2 sequences are SGHAT and FQNNGV. CDR3 size: 18 residues. CDR3 DNA: TGTGCCAGCAGCACCGCCGGGACTAGCGGGAGCGGGCCGGGCGAGCAGTACTTC. It translates to CASSTAGTSGSGPGEQYF. Supplemented by reference TRBV11-2 and TRBJ2-7, the full variable domain reads EAGVAQSPRYKIIEKRQSVAFWCNPISGHATLYWYQQILGQGPKLLIQFQNNGVVDDSQLPKDRFSAERLKGVDSTLKIQPAKLEDSAVYLCASSTAGTSGSGPGEQYFGPGTRLTVT.